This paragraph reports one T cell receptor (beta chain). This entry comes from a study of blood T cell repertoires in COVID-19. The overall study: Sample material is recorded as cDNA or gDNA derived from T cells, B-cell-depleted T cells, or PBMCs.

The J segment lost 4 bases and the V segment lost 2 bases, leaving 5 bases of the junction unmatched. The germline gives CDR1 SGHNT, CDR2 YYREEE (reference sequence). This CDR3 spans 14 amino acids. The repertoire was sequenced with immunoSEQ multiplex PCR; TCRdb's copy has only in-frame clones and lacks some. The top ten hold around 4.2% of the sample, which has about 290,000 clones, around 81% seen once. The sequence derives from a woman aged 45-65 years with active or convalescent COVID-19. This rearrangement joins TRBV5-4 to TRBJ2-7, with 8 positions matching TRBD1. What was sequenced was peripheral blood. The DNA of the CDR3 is TGTGCCAGCAGCTTACAGGGGGATCGGTACGAGCAGTACTTC. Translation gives CASSLQGDRYEQYF. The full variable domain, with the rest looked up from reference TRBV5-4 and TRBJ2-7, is ETGVTQSPTHLIKTRGQQVTLRCSSQSGHNTVSWYQQALGQGPQFIFQYYREEENGRGNFPPRFSGLQFPNYSSELNVNALELDDSALYLCASSLQGDRYEQYFGPGTRLTVT.